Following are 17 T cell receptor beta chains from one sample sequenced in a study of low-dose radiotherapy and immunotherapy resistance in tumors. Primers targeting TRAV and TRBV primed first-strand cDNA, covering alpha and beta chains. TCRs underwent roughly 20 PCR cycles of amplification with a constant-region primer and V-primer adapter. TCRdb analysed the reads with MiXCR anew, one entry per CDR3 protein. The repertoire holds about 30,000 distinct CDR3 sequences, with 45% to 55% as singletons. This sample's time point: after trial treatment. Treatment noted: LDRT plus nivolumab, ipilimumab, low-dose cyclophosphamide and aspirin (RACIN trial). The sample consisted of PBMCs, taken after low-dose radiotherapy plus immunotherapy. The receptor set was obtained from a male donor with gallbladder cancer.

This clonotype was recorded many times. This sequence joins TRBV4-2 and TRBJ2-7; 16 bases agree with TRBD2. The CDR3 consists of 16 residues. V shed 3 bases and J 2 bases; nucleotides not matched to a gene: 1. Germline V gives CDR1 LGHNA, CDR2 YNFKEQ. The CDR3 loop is CASSQGTSGGAYEQYF. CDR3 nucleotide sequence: TGTGCCAGCAGCCAGGGGACTAGCGGGGGGGCCTACGAGCAGTACTTC.

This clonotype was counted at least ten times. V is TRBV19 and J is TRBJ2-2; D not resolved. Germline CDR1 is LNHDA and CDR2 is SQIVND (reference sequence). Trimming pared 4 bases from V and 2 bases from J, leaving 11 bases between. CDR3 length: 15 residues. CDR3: CASSRHSLNTGELFF. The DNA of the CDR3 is TGTGCCAGTAGTAGGCATAGCCTTAACACCGGGGAGCTGTTTTTT.

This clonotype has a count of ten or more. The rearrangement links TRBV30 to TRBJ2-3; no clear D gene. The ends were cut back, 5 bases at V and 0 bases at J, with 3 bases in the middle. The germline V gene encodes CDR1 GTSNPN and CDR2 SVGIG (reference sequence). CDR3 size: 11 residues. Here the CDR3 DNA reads TGTGCCTGGGAGAGCACAGATACGCAGTATTTT. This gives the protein CAWESTDTQYF.

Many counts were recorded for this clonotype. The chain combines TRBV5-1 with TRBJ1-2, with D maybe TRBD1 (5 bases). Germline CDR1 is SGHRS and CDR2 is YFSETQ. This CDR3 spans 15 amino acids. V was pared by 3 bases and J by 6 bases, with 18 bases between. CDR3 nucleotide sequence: TGCGCCAGCAGCTCACTCGGACGGGGGTTTGATGGCTACACCTTC. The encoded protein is CASSSLGRGFDGYTF.

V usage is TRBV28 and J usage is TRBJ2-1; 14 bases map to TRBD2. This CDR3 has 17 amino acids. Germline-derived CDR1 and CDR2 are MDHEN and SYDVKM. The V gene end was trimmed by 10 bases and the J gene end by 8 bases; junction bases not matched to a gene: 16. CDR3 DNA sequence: TGTGCCACCAAAGGGACTAGCGGGAGTTCAACAATCTATGAGCAGTTCTTC. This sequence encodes CATKGTSGSSTIYEQFF.

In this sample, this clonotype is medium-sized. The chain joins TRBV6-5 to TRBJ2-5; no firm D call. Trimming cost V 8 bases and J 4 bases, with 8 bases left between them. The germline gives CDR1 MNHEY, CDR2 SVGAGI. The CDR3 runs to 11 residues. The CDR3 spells CASQRRETQYF. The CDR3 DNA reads TGTGCCAGCCAACGGCGAGAGACCCAGTACTTC.

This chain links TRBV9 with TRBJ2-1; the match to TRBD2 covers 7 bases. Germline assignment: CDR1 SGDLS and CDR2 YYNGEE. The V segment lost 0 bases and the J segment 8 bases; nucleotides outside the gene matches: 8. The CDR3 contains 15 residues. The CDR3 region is CASSVAGGSLDEQFF. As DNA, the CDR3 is TGTGCCAGCAGCGTAGCGGGCGGGAGTTTGGATGAGCAGTTCTTC.

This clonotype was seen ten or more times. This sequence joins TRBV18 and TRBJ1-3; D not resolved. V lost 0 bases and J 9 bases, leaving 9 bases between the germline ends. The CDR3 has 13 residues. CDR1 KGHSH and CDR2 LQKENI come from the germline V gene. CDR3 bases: TGTGCCAGCTCACCACCGATAGGTTTCACCATATATTTT. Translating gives CASSPPIGFTIYF.

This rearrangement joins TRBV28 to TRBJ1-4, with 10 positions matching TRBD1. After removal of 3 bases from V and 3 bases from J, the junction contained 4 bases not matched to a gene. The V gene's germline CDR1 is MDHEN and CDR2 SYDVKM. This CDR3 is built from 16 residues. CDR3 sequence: CASSLTGGRSNEKLFF. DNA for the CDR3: TGTGCCAGCAGTTTGACAGGGGGCAGATCTAATGAAAAACTGTTTTTT.

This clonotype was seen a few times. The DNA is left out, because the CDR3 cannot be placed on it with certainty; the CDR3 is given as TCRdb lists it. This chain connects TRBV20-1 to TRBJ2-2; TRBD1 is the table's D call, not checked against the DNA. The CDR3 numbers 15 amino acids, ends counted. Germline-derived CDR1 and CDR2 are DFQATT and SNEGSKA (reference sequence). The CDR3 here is CSATTGGITGELFFF.

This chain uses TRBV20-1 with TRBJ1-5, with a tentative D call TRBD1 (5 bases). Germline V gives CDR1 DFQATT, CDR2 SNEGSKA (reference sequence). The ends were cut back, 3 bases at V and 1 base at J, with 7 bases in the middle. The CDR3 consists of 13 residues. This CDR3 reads CSASNRSNQPQHF. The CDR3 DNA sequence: TGCAGTGCTAGTAACAGGAGCAATCAGCCCCAGCATTTT.

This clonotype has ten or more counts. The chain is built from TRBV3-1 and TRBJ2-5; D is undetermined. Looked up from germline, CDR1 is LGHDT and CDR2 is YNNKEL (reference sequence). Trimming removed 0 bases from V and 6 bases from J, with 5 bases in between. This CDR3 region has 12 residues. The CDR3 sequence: CASSQDQQTQYF. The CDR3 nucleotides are TGTGCCAGCAGCCAAGATCAGCAGACCCAGTACTTC.

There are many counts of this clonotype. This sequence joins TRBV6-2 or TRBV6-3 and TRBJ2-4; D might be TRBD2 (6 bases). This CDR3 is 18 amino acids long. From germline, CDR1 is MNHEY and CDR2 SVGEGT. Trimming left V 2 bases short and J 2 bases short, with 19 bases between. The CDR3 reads CASSYGPAGKTTKNIQYF. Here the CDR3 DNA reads TGTGCCAGCAGTTACGGACCCGCGGGGAAGACGACCAAAAACATTCAGTACTTC.

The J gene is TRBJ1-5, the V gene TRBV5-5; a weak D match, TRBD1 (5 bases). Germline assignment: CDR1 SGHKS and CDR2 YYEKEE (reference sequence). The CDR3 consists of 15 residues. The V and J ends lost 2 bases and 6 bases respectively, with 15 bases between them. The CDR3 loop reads CASSFSGIPGQPQHF. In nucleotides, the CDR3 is TGTGCCAGCAGCTTCTCAGGGATCCCGGGTCAGCCCCAGCATTTT.

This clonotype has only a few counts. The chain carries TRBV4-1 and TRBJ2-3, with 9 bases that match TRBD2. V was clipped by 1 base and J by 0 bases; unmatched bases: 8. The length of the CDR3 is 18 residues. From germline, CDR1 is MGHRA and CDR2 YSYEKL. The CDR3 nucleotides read TGCGCCAGCAGCCAAGTACAAGAGCGGGGGGTTAGCACAGATACGCAGTATTTT. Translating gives CASSQVQERGVSTDTQYF.

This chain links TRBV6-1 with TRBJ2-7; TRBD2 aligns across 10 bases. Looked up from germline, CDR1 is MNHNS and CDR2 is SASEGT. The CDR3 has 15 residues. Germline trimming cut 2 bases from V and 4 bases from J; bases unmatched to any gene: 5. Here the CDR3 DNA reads TGTGCCAGCAGTGAAAGGACTAGCGGCAGATACGAGCAGTACTTC. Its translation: CASSERTSGRYEQYF.

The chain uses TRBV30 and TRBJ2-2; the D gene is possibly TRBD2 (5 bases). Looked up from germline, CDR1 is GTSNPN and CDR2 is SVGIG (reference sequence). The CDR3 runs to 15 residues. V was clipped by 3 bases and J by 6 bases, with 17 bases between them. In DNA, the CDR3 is TGTGCCTGGAGCGCCCGGGGTAGCGAGGCCGGGGAGCTGTTTTTT. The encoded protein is CAWSARGSEAGELFF.